A single sample gave rise to the 11 T cell receptor beta chains below, sequenced in a study of cytomegalovirus exposure and HLA in healthy donors. 60 Vbeta and 13 Jbeta primers were used in PCR. Profiled with immunoSEQ multiplex PCR; TCRdb holds only in-frame clones, not every one. In the table there are around 210,000 clones, around 80% of which are singletons. Sequencing was carried out using PBMCs. The receptors originated from a boy between 10 and 17 years old in good health and CMV-seronegative.

The rearrangement joins TRBV27 to TRBJ1-6; TRBD1 aligns across 10 bases. V dropped 6 bases and J dropped 7; count of bases not matched to a gene: 3. There are 14 residues in the CDR3. The germline V gene encodes CDR1 MNHEY and CDR2 SMNVEV (reference sequence). CDR3 protein: CASRPGQGNSPLHF. The CDR3 DNA sequence: TGTGCCAGCAGGCCGGGACAGGGGAATTCACCCCTCCACTTT.

The genes are TRBV7-2 and TRBJ1-4; D remains unclear. Germline assignment: CDR1 SGHTA and CDR2 FQGNSA. The germline V and J ends were trimmed by 0 bases and 4 bases, with 9 bases remaining between them. The CDR3 has 15 residues. The CDR3 DNA follows: TGTGCCAGCAGCTTAGCGCGGGGAGATAATGAAAAACTGTTTTTT. It encodes CASSLARGDNEKLFF.

This rearrangement joins TRBV5-1 to TRBJ2-3; 10 nucleotides line up with TRBD1. After removal of 4 bases from V and 4 bases from J, the junction contained 3 bases not matched to a gene. The CDR3 is 14 residues long. Germline loops: CDR1 SGHRS, CDR2 YFSETQ. The CDR3 region has the DNA TGCGCCAGCAGCGCGGGACAGGGGCCAGATACGCAGTATTTT. Translating gives CASSAGQGPDTQYF.

The genes are TRBV27 and TRBJ1-1; TRBD1 might be the D (5 bases). V gave up 9 bases and J gave up 1 base, with 9 bases separating them. CDR3 length: 12 amino acids. In germline, CDR1 is MNHEY, CDR2 SMNVEV (reference sequence). CDR3 DNA: TGTGCCAGTTGGACACCGAACACTGAAGCTTTCTTT. Protein: CASWTPNTEAFF.

The chain combines TRBV7-2 with TRBJ2-5; a possible D gene is TRBD2 (6 bases). This CDR3 has 13 residues. Looked up from germline, CDR1 is SGHTA and CDR2 is FQGNSA. V was clipped by 4 bases and J by 5 bases, with 11 bases between them. CDR3: CASSSRRGETQYF. The CDR3 DNA reads TGTGCCAGCAGCTCCCGACGGGGGGAGACCCAGTACTTC.

This clone was counted only a few times. The chain is built from TRBV7-2 and TRBJ2-7; 8 nucleotides match TRBD2. V was pared by 0 bases and J by 2 bases, with 9 bases of the junction left unmatched. Germline V gene sequence: CDR1 SGHTA, CDR2 FQGNSA. CDR3 length: 17 residues. CDR3 DNA sequence: TGTGCCAGCAGCTTAGCGCTAGAGCGGGGGAAAACCTACGAGCAGTACTTC. The encoded protein is CASSLALERGKTYEQYF.

V is TRBV30 and J is TRBJ2-7, with D uncertain. The CDR3 spans 16 residues. V gave up 1 base and J gave up 0 bases, with 16 bases separating them. Germline CDR1 and CDR2: GTSNPN and SVGIG (reference sequence). The CDR3 DNA follows: TGTGCCTGGAGTGGAAACAGCCCCCGCTTCTCCTACGAGCAGTACTTC. As protein: CAWSGNSPRFSYEQYF.

The rearrangement uses TRBV19 and TRBJ1-5, with TRBD1 matching 9 bases. Germline V CDR1 and CDR2: LNHDA, SQIVND (reference sequence). V lost 4 bases and J lost 5; bases outside the gene matches: 9. The CDR3 sequence is 16 residues long. In DNA form, the CDR3 reads TGTGCCAGTAGTAAGGGAACAGGGGGCGTCGATCAGCCCCAGCATTTT. Amino acids: CASSKGTGGVDQPQHF.

The rearrangement joins TRBV25-1 to TRBJ1-2; D gene ambiguous. This CDR3 is built from 13 residues. Germline V gene lookup returns CDR1 MGHDK and CDR2 SYGVNS. The V gene lost 5 bases and the J gene lost 5 bases, with 12 bases spanning the gap. The CDR3 nucleotides read TGTGCCAGCAGTCCAGGCGCAGGTTATGGCTACACCTTC. It codes for CASSPGAGYGYTF.

The J gene is TRBJ1-5, the V gene TRBV21-1; the D call of TRBD1 is as the table states it, not checked on the DNA. TRBV21-1 is termed a pseudogene. The CDR3 is 17 residues long. The CDR3 nucleotides read TGTGCCAGCAGCTCCCGACCAAAGGGGGTATTGAATCAGCCCCAGCATTTT. It codes for CASSSRPKGVLNQPQHF.

V is TRBV10-3 and J is TRBJ1-5; 8 bases agree with TRBD1. In germline, CDR1 is ENHRY, CDR2 SYGVKD. J lost 4 bases, V lost 7 bases, and 3 bases had no gene match. CDR3 length: 13 residues. The CDR3 is CAITQGANQPQHF. The CDR3 nucleotides are TGTGCCATCACGCAGGGGGCAAATCAGCCCCAGCATTTT.